The 9 T cell receptor beta chains reported below all come from one sample, sequenced in a study of blood T cell repertoires in COVID-19 (dated by TCRdb to between 2020 and 2021). Libraries were prepared through the immunoSEQ multiplex PCR assay. Sourced from immuneACCESS, this table was stored by TCRdb with only in-frame sequences that have V and J called. A share of the clones is absent; for the studies checked, an unresolved V gene accounts for under half, and the remainder has no known explanation. The sample profile shows some 320,000 clones; roughly 89% of them were found once. Of the sample, roughly 2.9% falls within the top ten clones. Input material: PBMCs or T cells enriched from blood (not recorded which). The receptors were sampled from a woman aged 50 to 65 who had been exposed to COVID-19.

The DNA for the CDR3 is TGTGCCAACCAACAGAATCCCCTAGAGACCCAGTACTTC. Its protein is CANQQNPLETQYF. The gene calls are TRBV2 and TRBJ2-5; D unresolved. The CDR3 sequence is 13 residues long. V dropped 10 bases and J dropped 4 bases, with 16 bases sitting between them. CDR1 SNHLY and CDR2 FYNNEI come from the germline V gene.

The gene calls are TRBV6-5 and TRBJ1-1; tentative D call: TRBD1 (6 bases). Trimming removed 6 bases from V and 4 bases from J, with 18 bases in between. Germline V gene lookup returns CDR1 MNHEY and CDR2 SVGAGI. The CDR3 is 15 residues long. CDR3 DNA sequence: TGTGCCAGCAGCCTACCGGGGGGCGGAGGCACTGAAGCTTTCTTT. Protein sequence: CASSLPGGGGTEAFF.

This chain links TRBV28 with TRBJ2-3, with D possibly being TRBD2 (6 bases). CDR1 is MDHEN, CDR2 SYDVKM, per germline. V was cut by 2 bases and J by 2 bases, with 17 bases left in between. The CDR3 is 17 amino acids. CDR3 amino acids: CASSLRLNAGNTDTQYF. CDR3 coding DNA: TGTGCCAGCAGTTTAAGGCTTAACGCGGGGAACACAGATACGCAGTATTTT.

This clone was recorded once. The rearrangement links TRBV30 to TRBJ2-1; perhaps TRBD2 as D (7 bases). The germline V and J ends were trimmed by 7 bases and 7 bases, with 23 bases remaining between them. CDR1 is GTSNPN and CDR2 is SVGIG in the germline V gene (reference sequence). The CDR3 loop spans 15 amino acids. The CDR3 here is CASFYLGGRINEQFF. The CDR3 DNA is TGTGCCTCATTCTATCTGGGGGGGCGCATTAATGAGCAGTTCTTC.

The CDR3 DNA follows: TGTGCCAGCAGCCTAGGGCAGATTAATGAAAAACTGTTTTTT. This gives the protein CASSLGQINEKLFF. The chain employs TRBV7-2 and TRBJ1-4; no definite D call. Germline assignment: CDR1 SGHTA and CDR2 FQGNSA. The CDR3 runs to 14 residues. Trimming took 5 bases from V and 4 from J, leaving 11 bases between them.

V and J are TRBV5-5 and TRBJ2-2; 15 bases match TRBD2. The germline V gene has CDR1 SGHKS and CDR2 YYEKEE (reference sequence). This CDR3 has 17 residues. J gave up 7 bases and V 3 bases, and 7 bases lay outside the gene matches. As DNA, the CDR3 is TGTGCCAGCAGCTGGACTAGCGGGGGGGCCGTAGGCGGGGAGCTGTTTTTT. Translated: CASSWTSGGAVGGELFF.

The chain recombines TRBV19 with TRBJ2-7; possibly TRBD1 for D (6 bases). V lost 10 bases and J 1 base, leaving 17 bases between the germline ends. This CDR3 spans 14 amino acids. The germline V gene encodes CDR1 LNHDA and CDR2 SQIVND (reference sequence). The CDR3 sequence is CATAQGKISYEQYF. CDR3 sequence (DNA): TGTGCCACCGCCCAGGGGAAAATTTCCTACGAGCAGTACTTC.

This chain uses TRBV10-1 with TRBJ1-3; 9 bases are a match to TRBD1. The CDR3 consists of 22 residues. Unmatched junction bases numbered 27, after V lost 9 bases and J lost 0 bases. Germline lookup yields CDR1 WNHNN and CDR2 SYGVQD (reference sequence). CDR3 amino acids: CARRSPTARQGVKCNSGNTIYF. CDR3 sequence (DNA): TGCGCCAGGCGTTCCCCCACCGCTAGACAGGGGGTTAAATGTAACTCTGGAAACACCATATATTTT.

V is TRBV7-9 and J is TRBJ2-4; 9 bases agree with TRBD2. Germline values: CDR1 SEHNR, CDR2 FQNEAQ (reference sequence). The length of the CDR3 is 13 residues. After removal of 3 bases from V and 7 bases from J, the junction contained 1 base not matched to a gene. CDR3 coding DNA: TGTGCCAGCAGCTTTCTAGCGGGGAACATTCAGTACTTC. Its protein product is CASSFLAGNIQYF.